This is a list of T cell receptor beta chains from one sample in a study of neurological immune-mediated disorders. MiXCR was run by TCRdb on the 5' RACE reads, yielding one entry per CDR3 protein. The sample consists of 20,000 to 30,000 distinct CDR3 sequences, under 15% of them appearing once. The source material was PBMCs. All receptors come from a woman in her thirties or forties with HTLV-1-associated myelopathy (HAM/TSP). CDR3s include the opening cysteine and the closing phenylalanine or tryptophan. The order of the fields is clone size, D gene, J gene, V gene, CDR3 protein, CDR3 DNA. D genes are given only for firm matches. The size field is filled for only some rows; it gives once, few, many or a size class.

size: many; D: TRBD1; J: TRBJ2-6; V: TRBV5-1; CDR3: CASSSQGPGANVLTF; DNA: TGCGCCAGCAGCTCACAGGGGCCGGGGGCCAACGTCCTGACTTTC
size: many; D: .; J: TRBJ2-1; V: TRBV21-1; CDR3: CASSGTDGNEQFF; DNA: TGTGCCAGCAGCGGAACCGACGGCAATGAGCAGTTCTTC
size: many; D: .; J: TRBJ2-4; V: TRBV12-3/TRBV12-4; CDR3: CASSRGTLGSIQYF; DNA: TGTGCCAGCAGCCGCGGGACCCTAGGGAGCATTCAGTACTTC
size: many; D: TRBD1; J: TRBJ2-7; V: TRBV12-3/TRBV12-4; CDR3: CASSPTGGRDEQYF; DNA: TGTGCCAGCAGCCCGACAGGGGGCCGAGACGAGCAGTACTTC
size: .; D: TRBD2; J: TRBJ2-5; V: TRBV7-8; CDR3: CASSLATSGRETQYF; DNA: TGTGCCAGCAGCTTAGCGACTAGCGGGAGGGAGACCCAGTACTTC
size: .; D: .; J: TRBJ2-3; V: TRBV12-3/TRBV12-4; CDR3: CASSLEDSEYTDTQYF; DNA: TGTGCCAGCAGTTTAGAGGATAGCGAGTACACAGATACGCAGTATTTT
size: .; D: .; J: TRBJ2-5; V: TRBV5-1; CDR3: CASSLILTDEETQYF; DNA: TGCGCCAGCAGCCTTATCCTTACCGACGAAGAGACCCAGTACTTC
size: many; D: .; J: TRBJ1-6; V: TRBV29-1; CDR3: CSVLTGTHNSPLHF; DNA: TGCAGCGTACTGACGGGGACGCATAATTCACCCCTCCACTTT
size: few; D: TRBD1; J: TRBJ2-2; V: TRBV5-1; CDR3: CASRDGQVDTTELFF; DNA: TGCGCCAGCAGAGATGGACAGGTTGACACCACGGAGCTGTTTTTT
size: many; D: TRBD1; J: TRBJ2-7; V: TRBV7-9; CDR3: CASSSGQGVMSYEQYF; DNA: TGTGCCAGCAGCTCCGGACAGGGGGTAATGTCCTACGAGCAGTACTTC
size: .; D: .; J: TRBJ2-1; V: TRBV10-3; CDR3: CVTRPTEVENEQFF; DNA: TGTGTCACCAGACCGACAGAGGTGGAGAATGAGCAGTTCTTC
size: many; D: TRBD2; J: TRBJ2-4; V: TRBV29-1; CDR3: CSGRGGIVDIQYF; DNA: TGCAGCGGGCGGGGAGGGATTGTAGACATTCAGTACTTC
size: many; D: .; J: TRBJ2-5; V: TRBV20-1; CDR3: CSARDQARQETQYF; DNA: TGCAGTGCTAGAGATCAAGCTAGACAAGAGACCCAGTACTTC
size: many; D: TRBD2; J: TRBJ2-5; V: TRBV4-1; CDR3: CASSQVAGGSETQYF; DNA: TGCGCCAGCAGCCAAGTAGCGGGGGGGTCGGAGACCCAGTACTTC
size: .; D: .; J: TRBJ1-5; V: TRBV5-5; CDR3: CASSHGGVEQPKHF; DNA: TGTGCTAGCAGCCACGGTGGGGTAGAACAGCCCAAGCATTTT
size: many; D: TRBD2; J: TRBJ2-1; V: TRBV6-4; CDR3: CASRELAEDNEQFF; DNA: TGTGCCAGCAGAGAACTAGCGGAGGACAATGAGCAGTTCTTC
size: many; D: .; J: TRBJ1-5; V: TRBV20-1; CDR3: CSASKTNSNQPQHF; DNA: TGCAGTGCTAGCAAGACAAATAGCAATCAGCCCCAGCATTTT
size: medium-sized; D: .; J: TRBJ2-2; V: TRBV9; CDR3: CASSATGQRWNTGELFF; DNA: TGTGCCAGCAGCGCCACAGGACAGAGATGGAACACTGGGGAGCTGTTTTTT
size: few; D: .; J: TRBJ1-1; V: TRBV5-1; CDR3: CASSLGRGTEAFF; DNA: TGCGCCAGCAGCTTGGGTCGGGGCACTGAAGCTTTCTTT
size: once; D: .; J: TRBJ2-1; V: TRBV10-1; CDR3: CAGRELDGEQFF; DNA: TGCGCCGGCCGTGAATTGGACGGTGAGCAGTTCTTC
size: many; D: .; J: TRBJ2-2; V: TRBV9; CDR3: CASSPRTSTGELFF; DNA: TGTGCCAGCAGCCCACGGACCAGCACCGGGGAGCTGTTTTTT
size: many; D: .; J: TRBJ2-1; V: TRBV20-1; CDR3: CSAPRQDYNEQFF; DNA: TGCAGTGCCCCTAGACAAGACTACAATGAGCAGTTCTTC
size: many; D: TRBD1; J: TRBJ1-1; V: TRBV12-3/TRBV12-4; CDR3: CASRGNRGHNTEAFF; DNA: TGTGCCAGCAGGGGGAACAGGGGGCATAACACTGAAGCTTTCTTT
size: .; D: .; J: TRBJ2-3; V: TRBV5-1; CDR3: CASSSGGDTATDTQYF; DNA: TGCGCCAGCAGCTCCGGAGGGGACACCGCCACAGATACGCAGTATTTT
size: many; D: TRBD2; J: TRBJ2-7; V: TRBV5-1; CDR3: CASSFRASGEQYF; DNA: TGCGCCAGCAGCTTCAGGGCTAGCGGCGAGCAGTACTTC
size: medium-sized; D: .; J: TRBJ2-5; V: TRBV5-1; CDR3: CASSPLATETQYF; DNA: TGCGCCAGCAGCCCGCTAGCGACAGAGACCCAGTACTTC
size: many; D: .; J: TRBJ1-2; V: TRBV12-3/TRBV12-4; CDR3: CASSPTRTAPYGYTF; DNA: TGTGCCAGCAGTCCAACCCGGACAGCCCCCTATGGCTACACCTTC
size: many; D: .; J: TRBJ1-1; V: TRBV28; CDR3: CASSPGARDTEAFF; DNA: TGTGCCAGCAGCCCCGGAGCTAGGGACACTGAAGCTTTCTTT
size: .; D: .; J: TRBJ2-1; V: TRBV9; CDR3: CASTDVPNEQFF; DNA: TGTGCCAGCACCGATGTCCCTAATGAGCAGTTCTTC